The source of this T cell receptor (beta chain) is a study of T-cell reconstitution after alpha-beta-depleted transplantation in children. This clonotype has only a few counts. This sample's TCRbeta library carried unique molecular identifier barcodes. A single record per CDR3 protein comes from TCRdb applying MiXCR to the PCR reads. The sample has 450,000 to 600,000 distinct CDR3 sequences, about 16% seen once. Germline V CDR1 and CDR2: SGDLS, YYNGEE. The length of the CDR3 is 16 residues. V trimming: 0 bases; J trimming: 3 bases; junction bases outside the gene matches: 5. The receptor was derived from a human donor who donated a stem cell graft to a child with acute lymphoblastic leukemia. V gene TRBV9 combines with J gene TRBJ2-3; TRBD2 aligns across 9 bases. The source material was PBMCs from the stem cell graft donor, sampled from the stem cell graft. The CDR3 region is CASSVVVAGATDTQYF. The DNA of the CDR3 is TGTGCCAGCAGCGTAGTAGTAGCGGGAGCGACAGATACGCAGTATTTT.